The T cell receptor beta chain described here comes from a study of blood T cell repertoires in COVID-19. Germline V CDR1 and CDR2: SGHRS, YFSETQ. J was trimmed by 2 bases and V by 5 bases; bases with no gene match: 3. This CDR3 is 14 amino acids long. Enrolled through a virtual design, the participants were between 18 and 89 years of age and came from fewer than 30 US areas. Clinical histories supplied by participants themselves formed the basis of cohort assignment. TCRdb keeps only in-frame clones here, not all; method: immunoSEQ multiplex PCR. The sample carries 150,000 to 200,000 clones, 84% recorded once. As to this clone: At the DNA level, this CDR3 is encoded by other sequences in the same sample as well.

The specimen sequenced was PBMCs or T cells enriched from blood (not recorded which). The receptor comes from a man aged 50-60 years who had recovered from COVID-19. The chain couples TRBV5-1 to TRBJ2-3; 9 bases are a match to TRBD1. The CDR3 region is CASRLQGATDTQYF. The CDR3, as DNA: TGCGCCAGCAGACTACAGGGGGCCACAGATACGCAGTATTTT.